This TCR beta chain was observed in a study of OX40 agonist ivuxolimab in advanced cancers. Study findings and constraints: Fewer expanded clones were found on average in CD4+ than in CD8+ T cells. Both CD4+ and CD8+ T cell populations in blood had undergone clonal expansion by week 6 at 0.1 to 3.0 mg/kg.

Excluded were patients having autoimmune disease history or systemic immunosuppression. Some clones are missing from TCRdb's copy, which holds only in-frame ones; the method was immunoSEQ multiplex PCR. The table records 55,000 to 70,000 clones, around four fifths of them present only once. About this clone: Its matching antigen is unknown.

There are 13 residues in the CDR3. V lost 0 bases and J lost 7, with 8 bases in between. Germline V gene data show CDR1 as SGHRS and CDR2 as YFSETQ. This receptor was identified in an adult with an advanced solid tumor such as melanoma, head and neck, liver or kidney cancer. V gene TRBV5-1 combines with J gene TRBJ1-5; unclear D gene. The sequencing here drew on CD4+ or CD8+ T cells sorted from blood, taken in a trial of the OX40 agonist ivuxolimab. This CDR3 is CASSLAESQPQHF. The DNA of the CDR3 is TGCGCCAGCAGCTTGGCCGAGTCACAGCCCCAGCATTTT. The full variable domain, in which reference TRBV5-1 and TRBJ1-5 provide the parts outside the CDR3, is KAGVTQTPRYLIKTRGQQVTLSCSPISGHRSVSWYQQTPGQGLQFLFEYFSETQRNKGNFPGRFSGRQFSNSRSEMNVSTLELGDSALYLCASSLAESQPQHFGDGTRLSIL.